The clone carrying this T cell receptor beta chain came up a few times. J gave up 1 base and V 0 bases, and 6 bases lay outside the gene matches. Germline V gene data show CDR1 as MNHEY and CDR2 as SVGAGI. This CDR3 has 17 residues. Stated time point: newly diagnosed GD, antithyroid drugs for less than 3 months. Scientists built the TCR library using RNA that was extracted from PBMCs. Construction of the TCR beta libraries employed iRepertoire HTBI primers in conjunction with Arm-PCR of CDR3 regions. In TCRdb, the multiplex PCR reads were re-called with MiXCR into one record per CDR3 protein. The table has about 450,000 distinct CDR3 sequences, 11% to 15% seen once; the top ten hold approximately 15%. This entry is derived from a study of regulatory T cells in long-lasting Graves disease. The data also belong to a second study, concerning T cells in Graves' hyperthyroidism and ophthalmopathy. That paper notes: Used for diagnoses were clinical symptoms, serum thyroxine and TRAb, thyroid ultrasound and orbital computed tomography. The HTBI set primed first-round TCR CDR3 RT-PCR. Blood also carried most thyroid clonotypes expanded above 0.001.

The receptor was isolated from a woman aged 45-59 years with Graves disease. The sequences come from peripheral blood mononuclear cells (PBMCs), collected at new diagnosis, from a patient treated with antithyroid drugs. This chain uses TRBV6-5 with TRBJ1-3; 7 nucleotides match TRBD1. The DNA for the CDR3 is TGTGCCAGCAGTTACTCGAGCCCGACAGGGTCTGGAAACACCATATATTTT. It translates to CASSYSSPTGSGNTIYF.